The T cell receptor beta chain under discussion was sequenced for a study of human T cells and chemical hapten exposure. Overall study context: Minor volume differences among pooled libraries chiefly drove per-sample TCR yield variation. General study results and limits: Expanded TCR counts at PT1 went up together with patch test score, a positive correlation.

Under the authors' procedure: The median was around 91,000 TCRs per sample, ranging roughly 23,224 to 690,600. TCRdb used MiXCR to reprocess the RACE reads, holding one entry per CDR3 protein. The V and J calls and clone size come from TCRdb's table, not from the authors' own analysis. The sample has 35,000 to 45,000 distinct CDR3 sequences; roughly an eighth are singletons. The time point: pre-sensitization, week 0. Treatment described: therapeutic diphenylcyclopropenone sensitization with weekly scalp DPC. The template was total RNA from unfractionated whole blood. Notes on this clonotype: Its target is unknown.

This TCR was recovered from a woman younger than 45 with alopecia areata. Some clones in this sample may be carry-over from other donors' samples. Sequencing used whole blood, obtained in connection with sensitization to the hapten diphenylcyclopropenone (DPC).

CDR3 nucleotide sequence: TGCAGTGCTAGAGAGTCAAGGGTGGAGACCCAGTACTTC. This codes for CSARESRVETQYF. The chain employs TRBV20-1 and TRBJ2-5; D unresolved. CDR1 and CDR2 (germline): DFQATT, SNEGSKA (reference sequence). The CDR3 runs to 13 residues. V lost 0 bases and J 5 bases, leaving 10 bases between the germline ends.